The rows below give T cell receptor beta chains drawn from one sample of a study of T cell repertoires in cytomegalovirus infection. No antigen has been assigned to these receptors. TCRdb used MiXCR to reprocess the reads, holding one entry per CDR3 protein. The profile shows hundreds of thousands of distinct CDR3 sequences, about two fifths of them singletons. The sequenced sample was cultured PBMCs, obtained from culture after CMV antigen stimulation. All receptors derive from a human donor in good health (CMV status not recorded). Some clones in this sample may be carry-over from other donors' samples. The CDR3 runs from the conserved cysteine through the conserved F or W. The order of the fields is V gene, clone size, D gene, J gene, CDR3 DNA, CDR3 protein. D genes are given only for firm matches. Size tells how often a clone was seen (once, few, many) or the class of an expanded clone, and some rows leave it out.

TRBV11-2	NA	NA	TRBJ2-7	TGTGCCAGCAGCCCCTCCTTATACGGCGAGCAGTACTTC	CASSPSLYGEQYF
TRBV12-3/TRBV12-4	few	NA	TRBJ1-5	TGTGCCAGCAGCGGGCGGGACCCAAGGGTCCAGCCCCAGCATTTT	CASSGRDPRVQPQHF
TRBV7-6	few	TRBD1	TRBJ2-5	TGTGCCAGCAGCTTAGAAGGGGGCAGGGAGACCCAGTACTTC	CASSLEGGRETQYF
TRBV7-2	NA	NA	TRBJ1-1	TGTGCCAGCACCCAAGACCGACACACTGAAGCTTTCTTT	CASTQDRHTEAFF
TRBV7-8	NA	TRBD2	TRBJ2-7	TGTGCCAGCAGCTTAGCGGGGCTAGCGGGAGGGCCATACGCCGAGCAGTACTTC	CASSLAGLAGGPYAEQYF
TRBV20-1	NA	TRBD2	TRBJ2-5	TGCAGTGCTAGCTCGGGGGGGCAAGAGACCCAGTACTTC	CSASSGGQETQYF
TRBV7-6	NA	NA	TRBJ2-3	TGTGCCAGCAGCTATACAGATCCTACAGATACGCAGTATTTT	CASSYTDPTDTQYF
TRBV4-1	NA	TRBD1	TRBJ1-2	TGCGCCAGCAGCCATAGACAGGGGATCTATGGCTACACCTTC	CASSHRQGIYGYTF
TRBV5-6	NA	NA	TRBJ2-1	TGTGCCAGCAGCCCCCGGTGGGGTTTGACAGGGAGGAAGTACAATGAGCAGTTCTTC	CASSPRWGLTGRKYNEQFF
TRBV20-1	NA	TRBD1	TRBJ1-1	TGCAGTGTCGGGACAGGGGCCATGAACACTGAAGCTTTCTTT	CSVGTGAMNTEAFF
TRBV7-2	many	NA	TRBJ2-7	TGTGCCAGCAGCTCCCACCCGGACGACGAGCAGTACTTC	CASSSHPDDEQYF